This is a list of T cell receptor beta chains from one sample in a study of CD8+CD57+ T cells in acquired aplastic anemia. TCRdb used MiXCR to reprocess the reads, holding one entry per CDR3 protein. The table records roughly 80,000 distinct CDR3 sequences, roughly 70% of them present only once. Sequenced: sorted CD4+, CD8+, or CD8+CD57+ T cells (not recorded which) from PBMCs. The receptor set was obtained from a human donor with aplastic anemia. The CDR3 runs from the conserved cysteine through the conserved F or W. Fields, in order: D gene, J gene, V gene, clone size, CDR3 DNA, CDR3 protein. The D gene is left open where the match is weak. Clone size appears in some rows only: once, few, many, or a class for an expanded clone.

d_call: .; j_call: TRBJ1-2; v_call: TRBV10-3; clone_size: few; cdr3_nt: TGTGCCACCTCTTCGAACTATGGCTACACCTTC; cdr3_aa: CATSSNYGYTF
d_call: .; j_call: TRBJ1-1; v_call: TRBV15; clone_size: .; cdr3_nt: TGTGCCACCGCCCCCCCACAGGGAGGGGACACTGAAGCTTTCTTT; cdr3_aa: CATAPPQGGDTEAFF
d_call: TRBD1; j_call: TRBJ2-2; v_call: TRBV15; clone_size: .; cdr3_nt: TGTGCCACCAGCACCGCAGGGGGCCACACCGGGGAGCTGTTTTTT; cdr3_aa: CATSTAGGHTGELFF
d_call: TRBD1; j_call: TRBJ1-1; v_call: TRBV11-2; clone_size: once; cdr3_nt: TGTGCCAGCAGCTTAGTGTCAGGGGGTGGGTCTGAAGCCTTCTTT; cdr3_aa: CASSLVSGGGSEAFF
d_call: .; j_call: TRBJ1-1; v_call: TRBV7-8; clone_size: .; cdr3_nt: TGTGCCAGCAGCATCGTAGGCACTGAAGCTTTCTTT; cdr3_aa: CASSIVGTEAFF
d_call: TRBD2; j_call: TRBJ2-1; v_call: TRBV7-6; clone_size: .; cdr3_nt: TGTGCCAGCAGCTTAGGATTTCGGGAGGGCCCCTATGAGCAGTTCTTC; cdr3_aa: CASSLGFREGPYEQFF
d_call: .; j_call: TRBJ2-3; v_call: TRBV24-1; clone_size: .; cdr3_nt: TGTGCCGTCCGGGGCAGCCTCACAGATACGCAGTATTTT; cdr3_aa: CAVRGSLTDTQYF
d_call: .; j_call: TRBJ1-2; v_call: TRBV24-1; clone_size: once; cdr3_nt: TGTGCCACCAGTGACTCCGGGACACACTATGGCTACACCTTC; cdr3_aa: CATSDSGTHYGYTF
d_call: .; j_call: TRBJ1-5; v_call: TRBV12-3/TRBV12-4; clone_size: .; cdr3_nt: TGTGCCAGCAGATTGGGAGATCTTAGCAATCAGCCCCAGCATTTT; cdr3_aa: CASRLGDLSNQPQHF
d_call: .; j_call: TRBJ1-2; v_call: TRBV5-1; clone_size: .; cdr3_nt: TGCGCCAGCAGCCCCAACAGGGTCGGGAACCATGATGGCTACACCTTC; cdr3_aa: CASSPNRVGNHDGYTF
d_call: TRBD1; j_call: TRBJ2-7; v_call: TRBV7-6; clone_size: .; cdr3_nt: TGTGCCAGCAGCCCGGGGACAGCTGAGCAGTACTTC; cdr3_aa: CASSPGTAEQYF
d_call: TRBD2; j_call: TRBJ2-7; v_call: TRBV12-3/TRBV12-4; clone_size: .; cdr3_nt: TGTGCCAGCAGTGCGACTAGCCGGAGCTCCTACGAGCAGTACTTC; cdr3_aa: CASSATSRSSYEQYF
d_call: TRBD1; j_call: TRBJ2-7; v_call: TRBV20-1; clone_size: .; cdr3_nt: TGCAGTGCCGTAACCGGACAGGCCTCGCGAGAGCAGTACTTC; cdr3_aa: CSAVTGQASREQYF
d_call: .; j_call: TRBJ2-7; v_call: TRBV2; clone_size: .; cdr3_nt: TGTGCCAGCAGTGAAGCTCCCCGGCGGTTTTACGAGCAGTACTTC; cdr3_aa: CASSEAPRRFYEQYF
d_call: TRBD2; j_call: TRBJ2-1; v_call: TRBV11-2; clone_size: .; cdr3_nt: TGTGCCAGCAGCTTAGATCAACTAGCGGGAGTCAAGCAGTTCTTC; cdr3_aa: CASSLDQLAGVKQFF
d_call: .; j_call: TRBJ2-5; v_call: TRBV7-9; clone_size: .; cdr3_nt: TGCGCCAGCAGCTGGAACCAAGAGACCCAGTACTTC; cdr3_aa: CASSWNQETQYF
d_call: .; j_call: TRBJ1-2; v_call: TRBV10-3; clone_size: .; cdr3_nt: TGTGCCATCAGCACCCGGACGGGCTATGGCTACACCTTC; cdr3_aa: CAISTRTGYGYTF
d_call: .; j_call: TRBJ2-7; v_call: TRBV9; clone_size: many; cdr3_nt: TGTGCCAGCAGCGTAGGGGCCGAGGCCTCCTACGAGCAGTACTTC; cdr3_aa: CASSVGAEASYEQYF
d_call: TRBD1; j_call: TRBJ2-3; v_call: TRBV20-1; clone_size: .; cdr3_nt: TGCAGTGCCAGCAGTGGGACAGGGGGCACAGATACGCAGTACTTT; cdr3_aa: CSASSGTGGTDTQYF
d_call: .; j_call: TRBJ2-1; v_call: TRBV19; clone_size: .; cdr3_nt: TGTGCCAGTAGTATGGGAGGACAGGCCCACGAGCAGTTCTTC; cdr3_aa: CASSMGGQAHEQFF
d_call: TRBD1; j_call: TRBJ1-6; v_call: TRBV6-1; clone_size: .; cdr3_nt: TGTGCCAGCAGCACTGGACAGGGGGCAGTTGGATCCCACTTT; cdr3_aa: CASSTGQGAVGSHF
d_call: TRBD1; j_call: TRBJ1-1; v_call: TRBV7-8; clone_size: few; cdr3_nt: TGTGCCAGCAGCCGAACGACAGGGGGGATCACTGAAGCTTTCTTT; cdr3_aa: CASSRTTGGITEAFF
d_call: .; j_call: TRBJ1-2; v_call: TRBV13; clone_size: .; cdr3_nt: TGTGCCAGCAGCCCAGACAGTTCCTATGGCTACACCTTC; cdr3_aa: CASSPDSSYGYTF
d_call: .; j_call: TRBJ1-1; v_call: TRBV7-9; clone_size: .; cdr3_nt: TGTGCCAGCAGACCAGTTCCGGACACTGAAGCTTTCTTT; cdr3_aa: CASRPVPDTEAFF
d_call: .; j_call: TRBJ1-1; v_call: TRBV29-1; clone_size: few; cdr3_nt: TGCAGCGTCAAGAACACTGAAGCTTTCTTT; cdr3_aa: CSVKNTEAFF
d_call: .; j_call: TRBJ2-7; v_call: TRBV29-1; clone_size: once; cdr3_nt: TGCAGCGTCGGAGACATTGGGGACTACGAGCAGTACTTC; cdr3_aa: CSVGDIGDYEQYF
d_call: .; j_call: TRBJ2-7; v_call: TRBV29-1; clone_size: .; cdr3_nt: TGCAGCGTCACGACAGTGGGATACGAGCAGTACTTC; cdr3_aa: CSVTTVGYEQYF
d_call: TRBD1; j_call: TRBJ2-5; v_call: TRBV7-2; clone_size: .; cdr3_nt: TGTGCCAGCAGCCAAGACAGGGGAGAGACCCAGTACTTC; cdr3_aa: CASSQDRGETQYF
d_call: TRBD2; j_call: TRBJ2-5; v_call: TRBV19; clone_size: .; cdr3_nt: TGTGCCAGTAGTGGGAGACTAGCGGGGAGGCAAGAGACCCAGTACTTC; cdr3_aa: CASSGRLAGRQETQYF
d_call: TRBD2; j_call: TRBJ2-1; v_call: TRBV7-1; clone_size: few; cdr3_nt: TGTGCCAGCAGCTCTATATCCGGGACTAGCGGGGTTAACTACAATGAGCAGTTCTTC; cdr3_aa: CASSSISGTSGVNYNEQFF
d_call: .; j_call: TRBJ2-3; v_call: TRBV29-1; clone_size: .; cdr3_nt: TGCAGCGTTGGGTACGGGTCGGCAGATACGCAGTATTTT; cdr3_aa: CSVGYGSADTQYF
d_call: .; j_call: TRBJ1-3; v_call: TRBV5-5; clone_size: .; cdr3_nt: TGTGCCAGCAGCTTGGGGACGACGAGCTCTGGAAACACCATATATTTT; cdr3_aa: CASSLGTTSSGNTIYF
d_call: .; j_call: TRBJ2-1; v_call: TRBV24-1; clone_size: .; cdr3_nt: TGTGCCACCAGTGATCCCTCGCCTAGTGTGGATGAGCAGTTCTTC; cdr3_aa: CATSDPSPSVDEQFF
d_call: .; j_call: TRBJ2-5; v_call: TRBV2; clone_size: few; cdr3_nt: TGTGCCAGCAGTGATGGGGTGGGTTTGAAGACCCAGTACTTC; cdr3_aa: CASSDGVGLKTQYF
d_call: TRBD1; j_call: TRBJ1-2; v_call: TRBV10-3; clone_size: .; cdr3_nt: TGTGCCATCAGTGAGTTGACAGGGAACTATGGCTACACCTTC; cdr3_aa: CAISELTGNYGYTF
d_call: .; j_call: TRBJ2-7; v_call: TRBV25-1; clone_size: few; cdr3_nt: TGTGCCAGCAGTGAATTGGGTATTAACTCCTACGAGCAGTACTTC; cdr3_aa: CASSELGINSYEQYF
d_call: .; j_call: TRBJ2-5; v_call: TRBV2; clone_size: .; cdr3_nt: TGTGCCAGCAGGTACAGGGATGGGCAAGAGACCCAGTACTTC; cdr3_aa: CASRYRDGQETQYF
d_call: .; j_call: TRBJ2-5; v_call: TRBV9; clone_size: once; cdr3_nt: TGTGCCAGCAGCGTAGGATGGGCTAGAGAGACCCAGTACTTC; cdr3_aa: CASSVGWARETQYF